This TCR beta chain was retrieved from a study of T-cell memory formation after mild COVID-19. The study, taken as a whole, reports: The authors did not confirm SARS-CoV-2 specificity of second-wave clones peaking day 37. Some responding clones appeared in pre-infection memory, suggesting cross-reactive memory joined. CD4+ contracting clones were mainly CM and EM; CD8+ ones, EMRA. Clones contracting over day 15 to 85 were CD4/CD8 balanced, with later expanders leaning CD4+.

TCRdb re-called the 5' RACE reads with MiXCR, one entry per CDR3 protein. The sample has about 190,000 distinct CDR3 sequences; roughly 18% are singletons. The CDR3 length is 15 residues. The V gene's germline CDR1 is SGHRS and CDR2 YFSETQ. V gave up 0 bases and J gave up 9 bases, with 16 bases separating them. This clonotype was seen a few times. What it recognizes is unknown. The sequenced material came from PBMCs or a T cell subset sorted from them (not recorded which). The chain is built from TRBV5-1 and TRBJ2-1; D is perhaps TRBD2 (6 bases). This receptor was obtained from an adult woman who had mild COVID-19 (a few samples of this study predate the infection). Cell type and time point are not known. This CDR3 is CASSLEMGGMGEQFF. The CDR3 DNA follows: TGCGCCAGCAGCTTGGAAATGGGGGGTATGGGTGAGCAGTTCTTC. Filled out from reference TRBV5-1 and TRBJ2-1, the complete variable domain reads KAGVTQTPRYLIKTRGQQVTLSCSPISGHRSVSWYQQTPGQGLQFLFEYFSETQRNKGNFPGRFSGRQFSNSRSEMNVSTLELGDSALYLCASSLEMGGMGEQFFGPGTRLTVL.